The rows below give T cell receptor beta chains drawn from one sample of a study of PD-L1 blockade in urothelial cancer. TCRdb's table, derived via immunoSEQ multiplex PCR, lists solely in-frame clones and lacks some. The data hold 35,000 or so clones, with roughly a third observed a single time. The material was tumor tissue, obtained before atezolizumab (anti-PD-L1) treatment. The receptors derive from a man aged 55 to 70 with urothelial cancer. Each CDR3 is given with its conserved first and last residue. The order of the fields is CDR3 protein, V gene, J gene.

CAWSVDFTQYF,TRBV30,TRBJ2-3
CASSPGASGGAGETQYF,TRBV14,TRBJ2-5
CASSSRTGNYGYTF,TRBV6-9,TRBJ1-2
CASSQDLFRTVNEQFF,TRBV14,TRBJ2-1
CASSTGSANYGYTF,TRBV11-3,TRBJ1-2
CASSPGGRYQPQHF,TRBV19,TRBJ1-5
CASRDNGGAVDTQYF,TRBV5-1,TRBJ2-3
CASSSPPGGRLYNEQFF,TRBV6-8,TRBJ2-1
CASSQHPTTEAFF,TRBV23-1,TRBJ1-1
CAWSTGGKNIQYF,TRBV30,TRBJ2-4
CAISTSGYGETQYF,TRBV6-8,TRBJ2-5
CASSRGTSYNSPLHF,TRBV11-1,TRBJ1-6
CAGDRAPEQYF,TRBV10-1,TRBJ2-7
CASSLDRGSGELFF,TRBV11-3,TRBJ2-2
CASSFQEGPYEQYF,TRBV11-3,TRBJ2-7